This T cell receptor beta chain was profiled in a study of T-cell memory formation after mild COVID-19. After removal of 5 bases from V and 4 bases from J, the junction contained 1 base not matched to a gene. The CDR3 is 13 residues long. Germline V gives CDR1 MGHRA, CDR2 YSYEKL. 5'RACE primed at constant segments yielded TCR alpha and TCR beta cDNA libraries bearing sample barcodes and UMIs. MiXCR, run by TCRdb on the 5' RACE reads, gives a single entry per CDR3 protein. Of around 160,000 distinct CDR3 sequences in the sample, 11% were seen once. The V gene is TRBV4-1, the J gene TRBJ2-3, with TRBD1 matching 9 bases. Source material: PBMCs or a T cell subset sorted from them (not recorded which). This sequence was found in a man between 18 and 29 years old who had mild COVID-19 (a few samples of this study predate the infection). Cell type and time point are not known. The CDR3 DNA reads TGCGCCAGCAGCGGGACAGGGTCAGATACGCAGTATTTT. It translates to CASSGTGSDTQYF.